This is a list of T cell receptor beta chains from one sample in a study of blood T cells in healthy people across ages. TCRdb reanalysed the 5' RACE reads using MiXCR and keeps one entry per CDR3 protein. The sample carries 1.5 million or so distinct CDR3 sequences, 40% to 50% recorded once. Sequenced sample: blood. Receptors were obtained from a woman between 18 and 30 years old in good health. The CDR3 runs from the conserved cysteine through the conserved F or W. D genes are given only for firm matches. Only some rows state a clone size, as once, few, many or a class for expanded clones.

TRBJ2-1 | TRBV2 | 17 | NA | NA | TGTGCCAGCGCGTACTGGGTAAGGGGTAATAAGAGCAATGAGCAGTTCTTC | CASAYWVRGNKSNEQFF
TRBJ1-5 | TRBV12-3/TRBV12-4 | 15 | NA | NA | TGTGCCAGCACGGACAGTCATTGTAGCAATCAGCCCCAGCATTTT | CASTDSHCSNQPQHF
TRBJ2-1 | TRBV5-6 | 15 | once | TRBD2 | TGTGCCAGCCGAATAGGATGGGGACTAGCTAATGGGCAGTTCTTC | CASRIGWGLANGQFF
TRBJ2-1 | TRBV9 | 15 | NA | TRBD2 | TGTGCCAGCAGGAGGGGGAGCGGGAGGGTCAATGAGCAGTTCTTC | CASRRGSGRVNEQFF
TRBJ2-7 | TRBV3-1 | 14 | NA | NA | TGTGCCAGCAGCCCCAACGGGGGAAGGTACGAGCAGTACTTC | CASSPNGGRYEQYF
TRBJ2-7 | TRBV28 | 11 | NA | NA | TGTGCCAGCATGAGTCACTACGAGCAGTACTTC | CASMSHYEQYF
TRBJ2-3 | TRBV20-1 | 15 | few | TRBD2 | TGCAGTGCTAGAGATTCGAGGCGGGAGCTAGATACGCAGTATTTT | CSARDSRRELDTQYF
TRBJ2-1 | TRBV6-5 | 19 | few | NA | TGTGCCAGCAGTTACTCGGGAGTCGAACGAGGTCCCTCCTACAATGAGCAGTTCTTC | CASSYSGVERGPSYNEQFF
TRBJ1-2 | TRBV10-3 | 13 | NA | NA | TGTGCCATCAGTTCCGGTTCCAACTATGGCTACACCTTC | CAISSGSNYGYTF
TRBJ2-5 | TRBV5-1 | 17 | NA | TRBD2 | TGCGCCAGCAGCTCCGTTTCTAGCGGCCAAACCCGGGAGACCCAGTACTTC | CASSSVSSGQTRETQYF
TRBJ1-1 | TRBV13 | 15 | NA | NA | TGTGCCAGCAGCTTAGGATACAGGGTGAACACTGAAGCTTTCTTT | CASSLGYRVNTEAFF
TRBJ2-5 | TRBV29-1 | 13 | NA | NA | TGCAGCGTTGGTCCCAGGATGAGGGAGGCCCAGTACTTC | CSVGPRMREAQYF
TRBJ2-5 | TRBV4-2 | 17 | NA | TRBD2 | TGTGCCAGCAGCCAAGCCGGGGGGCGGGGGGATCAAGAGACCCAGTACTTC | CASSQAGGRGDQETQYF
TRBJ1-2 | TRBV28 | 14 | few | TRBD1 | TGTGCCATCCGATTCGGGACAGGCCTATATGGCTACACCTTC | CAIRFGTGLYGYTF
TRBJ2-2 | TRBV27 | 15 | NA | TRBD1 | TGTGCCAGCAGTCCCCGGGACAGGGTGGTCGGGGAGCTGTTTTTT | CASSPRDRVVGELFF
TRBJ2-1 | TRBV3-1 | 13 | NA | NA | TGTGCCAGCAGCCATGGAGTGTACAATGAGCAGTTCTTC | CASSHGVYNEQFF
TRBJ2-3 | TRBV20-1 | 14 | NA | TRBD2 | TGCAGTGCTCTCCGACTAGCGAGGGCAGATACGCAGTATTTT | CSALRLARADTQYF
TRBJ2-1 | TRBV21-1 | 17 | NA | NA | TGTGCCAGCAGCACCCTGACAGGGTTAGGCTCCTACAATGAGCAGTTCTTC | CASSTLTGLGSYNEQFF
TRBJ1-4 | TRBV28 | 14 | few | NA | TGTGCCAGCAACCACGACAGCATTTATGAAAAACTGTTTTTT | CASNHDSIYEKLFF
TRBJ1-2 | TRBV30 | 12 | NA | NA | TGTGCCTGGAGCCTCCCGGTCTATGGCTACACCTTC | CAWSLPVYGYTF
TRBJ1-2 | TRBV20-1 | 15 | few | TRBD1 | TGCAGTGCACCCCCAGACCGGGAGACAGGGCGCGGCTACACCTTC | CSAPPDRETGRGYTF
TRBJ1-1 | TRBV11-2 | 13 | NA | NA | TGTGCCAGCAGCGGCGGGTGGTACACTGAAGCTTTCTTT | CASSGGWYTEAFF
TRBJ2-7 | TRBV18 | 16 | NA | TRBD2 | TGTGCCAGCTCACCCCGGGTACTAGCGGTAATCTACGAGCAGTACTTC | CASSPRVLAVIYEQYF
TRBJ2-1 | TRBV9 | 15 | NA | NA | TGTGCCAGCAGCGCGGGGACTCAAGCGGGCAATGAGCAGTTCTTC | CASSAGTQAGNEQFF
TRBJ2-2 | TRBV6-1 | 19 | NA | TRBD1 | TGTGCCAGCAGCCCAGACCCGGGACAGGGGGCTCGGAGCACCGGGGAGCTGTTTTTT | CASSPDPGQGARSTGELFF
TRBJ1-5 | TRBV12-5 | 18 | NA | TRBD1 | TGTGCTAGTGGTCCAAACACCATGGGGACAGGTAACAATCAGCCCCAGCATTTT | CASGPNTMGTGNNQPQHF
TRBJ1-1 | TRBV29-1 | 14 | few | TRBD1 | TGCAGCGCCGAGGGGACAGGGCTGAACACTGAAGCTTTCTTT | CSAEGTGLNTEAFF
TRBJ2-1 | TRBV12-3/TRBV12-4 | 16 | few | TRBD2 | TGTGCCAGCAGTAAAACCGGGACTAGTTCCCTCAATGAGCAGTTCTTC | CASSKTGTSSLNEQFF
TRBJ2-7 | TRBV20-1 | 15 | few | TRBD1 | TGCAGTGCGACCCCAGACAGGGACGCTACCTACGAGCAGTACTTC | CSATPDRDATYEQYF
TRBJ1-3 | TRBV3-1 | 15 | NA | NA | TGTGCCAGCAGCCAGGACGGAGGAGGTGGAAACACCATATATTTT | CASSQDGGGGNTIYF
TRBJ1-5 | TRBV4-1 | 17 | NA | NA | TGCGCCAGCAGCCAAGACCCTTCAGGGACTCTATATCAGCCCCAGCATTTT | CASSQDPSGTLYQPQHF
TRBJ1-3 | TRBV20-1 | 13 | few | TRBD1 | TGCAGTGCCATCGATTGGACAGGACACACCATATATTTT | CSAIDWTGHTIYF